This TCR beta chain was captured by sequencing in a study of T-cell reconstitution after alpha-beta-depleted transplantation in children. A library of TCRbeta sequences, prepared with unique molecular identifiers, was generated. TCRdb re-derived calls from the PCR reads in MiXCR, one entry per CDR3 protein. The repertoire has about 980,000 distinct CDR3 sequences, roughly 29% of them found once; the top ten carry around 30%. This clonotype was seen a few times. What it recognizes is unknown. Deletions cut 10 bases from V and 4 bases from J, with 14 bases between. CDR3 length: 13 residues. Regarding the study as a whole: There were reportedly several hundred expanded graft clones from which alpha-beta T cells came about two months after transplant. Newly made T cells mostly supplied T-cell counts and diversity one year after transplant. High day-60 TCRbeta diversity in some patients came from surviving recipient T cells and thymic progenitors.

The chain couples TRBV12-3 or TRBV12-4 to TRBJ1-3; D is ambiguous. The clonotype comes from a boy less than two years old who had a stem cell transplant for SCID, so the T cells may come from the graft donor. This sample comprised PBMCs, mostly from graft donor cells, obtained 360 days after TCRalphabeta/CD19-depleted stem cell transplant. CDR3 in DNA: TGTGCCATCACGCGGGCGGCCGGAAACACCATATATTTT. Translating it yields CAITRAAGNTIYF.